The rows below give T cell receptor beta chains drawn from one sample of a study of cytomegalovirus exposure and HLA in healthy donors. TCRdb's copy holds only in-frame clones and misses some; the assay was immunoSEQ multiplex PCR. The table lists over 150,000 clones, 80% to 85% of them singletons. Sequencing was done on a sample of PBMCs. These receptor sequences come from a woman aged 45-65 years in good health and CMV-seropositive. Each CDR3 is given with its conserved first and last residue. A D gene is named only where the DNA matches it firmly. Clone size is shown for a subset of rows, as once, few, many or a class of expanded clone.

>TRBV27|NA|TRBJ2-1|TRBD2
TGTGCCAGCAAACGAGCGGGAGGCTCCTACAATGAGCAGTTCTTC
CASKRAGGSYNEQFF
>TRBV5-1|NA|TRBJ2-7|NA
TGCGCCAGCAGCTTGGTGGGGGGGGCGGTTTTCTACGAGCAGTACTTC
CASSLVGGAVFYEQYF
>TRBV7-9|NA|TRBJ1-5|NA
TGTGCCAGCAGCCCAATTGGGGGGGATCAGCCCCAGCATTTT
CASSPIGGDQPQHF
>TRBV19|NA|TRBJ1-5|TRBD1
TGTGCCAGTAGTGGAACCGGGACAGGGGCCTATAGCAATCAGCCCCAGCATTTT
CASSGTGTGAYSNQPQHF
>TRBV7-2|NA|TRBJ2-7|TRBD2
TGTGCCAGCAGCCCAAGCGGGAGGTCCTCATACGAGCAGTACTTC
CASSPSGRSSYEQYF
>TRBV7-9|NA|TRBJ2-1|TRBD2
TGTGCCAGCAGCCCTAGTGGAGCGGGAGAAACCTACAATGAGCAGTTCTTC
CASSPSGAGETYNEQFF
>TRBV5-1|few|TRBJ2-2|NA
TGCGCCGCCAGCAATCGTCCAGGCATCCACGGGGAGCTGTTTTTT
CAASNRPGIHGELFF
>TRBV28|NA|TRBJ2-7|NA
TGTGCCAGCAGTTTGGGCCTCTACGAGCAGTACTTC
CASSLGLYEQYF
>TRBV19|few|TRBJ2-6|TRBD2
TGTGCCAGCATACTAGCGGGGACCTCTGGGGCCAACGTCCTGACTTTC
CASILAGTSGANVLTF
>TRBV11-3|NA|TRBJ2-1|TRBD2
TGTGCCAGCAGCCCCCGGAGTCAGCGGGGGACTTACAATGAGCAGTTCTTC
CASSPRSQRGTYNEQFF
>TRBV5-4|once|TRBJ2-2|NA
TGTGCCAGCAGCTTAGGGGGAAGAGGTACCGGGGAGCTGTTTTTT
CASSLGGRGTGELFF
>TRBV6-5|few|TRBJ1-3|NA
TGTGCCAGCAGTTTGGAGGCGTCCTCTGGAAACACCATATATTTT
CASSLEASSGNTIYF
>TRBV11-3|NA|TRBJ2-1|NA
TGTGCCAGCAGCTTAGGGGGGGCAGGGGGGAATGAGCAGTTCTTC
CASSLGGAGGNEQFF
>TRBV6-5|NA|TRBJ1-4|TRBD1
TGTGCCAGCACCCAAGGACAGGGGACAAAACTGTTTTTT
CASTQGQGTKLFF
>TRBV15|NA|TRBJ2-5|NA
TGTGCCACCAGCAGAGTGGTAGCAGCCCAAGAGACCCAGTACTTC
CATSRVVAAQETQYF
>TRBV18|NA|TRBJ1-1|NA
TGTGCCAGCTCGCAAGAGGACTGGAACACTGAAGCTTTCTTT
CASSQEDWNTEAFF
>TRBV28|NA|TRBJ2-7|NA
TGTGCCGGATCGGGCGCGGGGAAACCTTACGAGCAGTACTTC
CAGSGAGKPYEQYF
>TRBV28|NA|TRBJ1-1|TRBD1
TGTGCCAGCAGCCTCGGGACAGGCCCCGGAAACACTGAAGCTTTCTTT
CASSLGTGPGNTEAFF
>TRBV19|few|TRBJ2-2|TRBD1
TGTGCCAGTAGTCCCAGGGGGAGGAACACCGGGGAGCTGTTTTTT
CASSPRGRNTGELFF
>TRBV4-2|NA|TRBJ2-1|TRBD2
TGTGCCAGCAGCCAAGATGACCCTAGCGGACTCTACAATGAGCAGTTCTTC
CASSQDDPSGLYNEQFF
>TRBV28|once|TRBJ2-1|NA
TGTGCCAGCAGCCCGCAGGTCCACAATGAGCAGTTCTTC
CASSPQVHNEQFF
>TRBV5-8|few|TRBJ2-3|TRBD1
TGTGCCAGCCCAGCCCTTAGACAGGGGAGAGCCACAGATACGCAGTATTTT
CASPALRQGRATDTQYF
>TRBV15|NA|TRBJ1-3|NA
TGTGCCACCAGCAGAGATCTGGCAGGGAAAAACACCATATATTTT
CATSRDLAGKNTIYF
>TRBV10-2|once|TRBJ1-5|TRBD1
TGCGCCAGCAGTGAGGAGGGGACAGAGAGACCGGGCTATAGCAATCAGCCCCAGCATTTT
CASSEEGTERPGYSNQPQHF
>TRBV11-2|once|TRBJ2-1|NA
TGTGCCAGCAGTTCTGGGGGGGCGGGAGTGGAGAATGAGCAGTTCTTC
CASSSGGAGVENEQFF
>TRBV5-1|NA|TRBJ1-4|TRBD1
TGCGCCAGCAGCACGGGACAGGGTGACGAAAAACTGTTTTTT
CASSTGQGDEKLFF
>TRBV28|few|TRBJ1-4|NA
TGTGCCAGCAGTTTAACGGGGGGCGATGAAAAACTGTTTTTT
CASSLTGGDEKLFF
>TRBV10-3|NA|TRBJ2-7|NA
TGTGCCATCAGTGAGCTGGGCCACTCCTACGAGCAGTACTTC
CAISELGHSYEQYF